This TCR beta chain was obtained from a study of T cells after yellow fever vaccination. At the level of the study: SMART-Seq v4 Ultra Low Input served to prepare low-cell-number fractions. Findings and limits, study-wide: A weaker but faster secondary response was observed, peaking on day 5 versus 15. A limited proportion of clonotypes was detected within both the CD4 and CD8 compartments.

TCRdb redid the calling of the 5' RACE reads with MiXCR, one entry per CDR3 protein. In the table there are under 700,000 distinct CDR3 sequences, 17% of which are singletons. In regard to this clonotype: What it binds is unknown.

The TCR originated in a man aged 18 to 29 who received the YFV17D yellow fever vaccine. Sequences were derived from PBMCs, sampled about 5 days after the first yellow fever vaccination.

CDR3 residues: CASSLVDSAETQYF. CDR3 coding DNA: TGTGCCAGCAGCTTAGTTGACAGCGCCGAGACCCAGTACTTC. This chain uses TRBV7-9 with TRBJ2-5, with D possibly matching TRBD1 (5 bases). The ends were cut back, 1 base at V and 5 bases at J, with 11 bases in the middle. The CDR3 has 14 residues. Germline CDR1 and CDR2: SEHNR and FQNEAQ (reference sequence).